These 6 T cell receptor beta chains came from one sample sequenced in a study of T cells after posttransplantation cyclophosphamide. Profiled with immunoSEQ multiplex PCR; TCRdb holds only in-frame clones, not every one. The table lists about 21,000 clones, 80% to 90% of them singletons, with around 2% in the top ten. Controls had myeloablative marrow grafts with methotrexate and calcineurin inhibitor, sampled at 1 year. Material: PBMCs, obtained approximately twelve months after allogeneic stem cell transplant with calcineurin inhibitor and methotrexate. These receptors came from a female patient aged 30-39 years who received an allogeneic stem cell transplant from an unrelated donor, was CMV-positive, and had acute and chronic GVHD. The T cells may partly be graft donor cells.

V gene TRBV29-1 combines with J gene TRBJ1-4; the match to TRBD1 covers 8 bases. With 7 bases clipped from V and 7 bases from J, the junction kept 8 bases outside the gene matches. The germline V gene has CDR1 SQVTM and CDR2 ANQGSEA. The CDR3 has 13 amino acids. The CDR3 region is CSGQQGEGEKLFF. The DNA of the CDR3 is TGCAGCGGGCAACAGGGGGAGGGTGAAAAACTGTTTTTT.

CDR3 bases: TGTGCCAGCAGTTACGGGACTTTGAGGGGCACTGAAGCTTTCTTT. This gives the protein CASSYGTLRGTEAFF. This chain uses TRBV6-5 with TRBJ1-1; D perhaps matches TRBD1 (5 bases). V gave up 2 bases and J gave up 4 bases, with 14 bases separating them. The CDR3 runs to 15 residues. CDR1 MNHEY and CDR2 SVGAGI come from the germline V gene.

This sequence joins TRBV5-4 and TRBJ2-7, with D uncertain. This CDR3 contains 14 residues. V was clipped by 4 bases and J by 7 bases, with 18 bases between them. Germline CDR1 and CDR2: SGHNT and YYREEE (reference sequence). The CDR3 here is CASSPNIDSREQYF. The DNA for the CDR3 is TGTGCCAGCAGCCCTAATATAGACTCTCGGGAGCAGTACTTC.

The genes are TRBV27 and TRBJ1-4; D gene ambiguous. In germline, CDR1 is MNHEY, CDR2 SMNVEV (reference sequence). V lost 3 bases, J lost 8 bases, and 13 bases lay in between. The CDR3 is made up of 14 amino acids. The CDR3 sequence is CASSFDPGGEKLFF. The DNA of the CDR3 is TGTGCCAGCAGTTTTGATCCGGGTGGGGAAAAACTGTTTTTT.

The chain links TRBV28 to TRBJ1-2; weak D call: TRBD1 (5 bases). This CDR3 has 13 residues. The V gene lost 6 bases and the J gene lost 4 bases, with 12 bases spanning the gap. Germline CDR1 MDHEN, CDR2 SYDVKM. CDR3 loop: CASRGDSAYGYTF. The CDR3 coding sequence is TGTGCCAGCAGAGGGGATTCCGCCTATGGCTACACCTTC.

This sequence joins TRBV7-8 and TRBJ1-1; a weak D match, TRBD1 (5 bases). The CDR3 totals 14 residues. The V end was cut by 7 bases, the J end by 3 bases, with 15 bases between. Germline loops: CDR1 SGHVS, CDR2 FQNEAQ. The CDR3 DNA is TGTGCCAGCAAGGGGAGAGGGGAGGACACTGAAGCTTTCTTT. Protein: CASKGRGEDTEAFF.